The rows below give T cell receptor beta chains drawn from one sample of a study of T cells after yellow fever vaccination. From the 5' RACE reads, TCRdb called clonotypes with MiXCR, one entry per CDR3 protein. The sample shows around 120,000 distinct CDR3 sequences, roughly 7.9% of them seen only once. Sequencing was performed on CD4+ T cells sorted from PBMCs, taken around 45 days after the first yellow fever vaccination. The receptors come from a man younger than 35 who received the YFV17D yellow fever vaccine. The CDR3 runs from the conserved cysteine through the conserved F or W. Fields, in order: clone size, D gene, V gene, J gene, CDR3 DNA, CDR3 protein. The D gene is left open where the match is weak. Part of the rows lack a size; the others show once, few, many or a class for expanded clones.

few,TRBD2,TRBV5-1,TRBJ2-1,TGCGCCAGCAGCTTGAGTCCTAGCGGGGGGGCCGGGAATGAGCAGTTCTTC,CASSLSPSGGAGNEQFF
many,NA,TRBV29-1,TRBJ2-5,TGCAGCGTTGTGGTCTACGCCCAAGAGACCCAGTACTTC,CSVVVYAQETQYF
NA,TRBD1,TRBV25-1,TRBJ2-7,TGTGCCAGCGGAGGGACAGGGGGTTGGAGCGAGCAGTACTTC,CASGGTGGWSEQYF
many,TRBD1,TRBV20-1,TRBJ1-6,TGCAGTGCTACAGGGACAGGGAATAATTCACCCCTCCACTTT,CSATGTGNNSPLHF
many,NA,TRBV12-3/TRBV12-4,TRBJ1-5,TGTGCCAGCAGTTTAAATCAGCCCCAGCATTTT,CASSLNQPQHF
many,TRBD2,TRBV7-9,TRBJ2-2,TGTGCCAGCAGCTTAACCGGATACGACCCGGGGGGCGGGGAGCTGTTTTTT,CASSLTGYDPGGGELFF
many,NA,TRBV12-3/TRBV12-4,TRBJ2-5,TGTGCCAGCAGCTCCCCAGTGGAGACCCAGTACTTC,CASSSPVETQYF
many,TRBD1,TRBV20-1,TRBJ1-2,TGCAGTGCTGTTCCAGGGGGAAGTGGCTACACCTTC,CSAVPGGSGYTF
many,TRBD2,TRBV12-3/TRBV12-4,TRBJ2-1,TGTGCCAGCAGTTTCAGACTAGCGGGACTAGGTGAGCAGTTCTTC,CASSFRLAGLGEQFF
many,NA,TRBV7-2,TRBJ1-1,TGTGCCAGCAGCTTCCAGAGGAACACTGAAGCTTTCTTT,CASSFQRNTEAFF
many,NA,TRBV19,TRBJ1-5,TGTGCCAGTAGTATTCGCTTAAATCAGCCCCAGCATTTT,CASSIRLNQPQHF
many,NA,TRBV29-1,TRBJ1-1,TGCAGCGTGGCCGGGTCGAACACTGAAGCTTTCTTT,CSVAGSNTEAFF
NA,NA,TRBV20-1,TRBJ2-3,TGCAGTGCTAGAAACACAGATACGCAGTATTTT,CSARNTDTQYF